This passage covers 9 T cell receptor beta chains from one sample sequenced in a study of blood T cell dynamics during melanoma immunotherapy. Regarding time point: week 3, after first cycle of checkpoint inhibitor. Some clones are missing from TCRdb's copy, which holds only in-frame ones; the method was immunoSEQ multiplex PCR. The sample holds some 10,000 clones, around 86% seen once. The sequenced sample was blood, obtained from a patient treated with checkpoint blockade. These receptors were taken from a human donor with melanoma.

This chain uses TRBV4-1 with TRBJ1-4; the D is unclear. Germline-derived CDR1 and CDR2 are MGHRA and YSYEKL. The length of the CDR3 is 15 residues. Trimming removed 1 base at V and 7 bases at J, with 13 bases between. DNA of the CDR3: TGCGCCAGCAGCCAAGGCTCCCTTGAGGGTGAAAAACTGTTTTTT. Translating gives CASSQGSLEGEKLFF.

The gene calls are TRBV19 and TRBJ1-2, with TRBD1 matching 7 bases. In germline, CDR1 is LNHDA, CDR2 SQIVND (reference sequence). This CDR3 is built from 16 residues. J gave up 3 bases and V 7 bases, and 14 bases lay outside the gene matches. The CDR3 DNA reads as TGTGCCAGTACTATTACGTCGACAGGGACTCACTATGGCTACACCTTC. Protein sequence: CASTITSTGTHYGYTF. Full variable domain (rest looked up from reference TRBV19 and TRBJ1-2): DGGITQSPKYLFRKEGQNVTLSCEQNLNHDAMYWYRQDPGQGLRLIYYSQIVNDFQKGDIAEGYSVSREKKESFPLTVTSAQKNPTAFYLCASTITSTGTHYGYTFGSGTRLTVV.

This clone was found once. The CDR3 sequence is CASSPITVQETQYF. CDR3 nucleotides: TGTGCCAGCTCACCAATAACGGTCCAAGAGACCCAGTACTTC. This rearrangement joins TRBV18 to TRBJ2-5; D uncertain. CDR3 length: 14 residues. V lost 2 bases and J lost 1, with 8 bases in between. Germline CDR1 and CDR2: KGHSH and LQKENI.

V and J are TRBV19 and TRBJ2-5; a possible D gene is TRBD2 (5 bases). The germline CDR1 and CDR2 sequences are LNHDA and SQIVND (reference sequence). V dropped 5 bases and J dropped 6 bases, with 16 bases sitting between them. CDR3 length equals 14 residues. Here the CDR3 DNA reads TGTGCCAGTAGTTTCGACCGGACTGAGAAGACCCAGTACTTC. Translation: CASSFDRTEKTQYF. Combining the CDR3 with reference TRBV19 and TRBJ2-5 gives the whole variable domain DGGITQSPKYLFRKEGQNVTLSCEQNLNHDAMYWYRQDPGQGLRLIYYSQIVNDFQKGDIAEGYSVSREKKESFPLTVTSAQKNPTAFYLCASSFDRTEKTQYFGPGTRLLVL.

The chain employs TRBV2 and TRBJ2-1, with D perhaps TRBD2 (5 bases). The germline V and J ends were trimmed by 7 bases and 2 bases, with 15 bases remaining between them. CDR3 length: 15 residues. Looked up from germline, CDR1 is SNHLY and CDR2 is FYNNEI. CDR3 protein: CASTAGIPTYNEQFF. The CDR3 bases are TGTGCCAGCACTGCGGGCATACCGACCTACAATGAGCAGTTCTTC.

This clone was seen a single time. V and J are TRBV18 and TRBJ2-7; 7 nucleotides agree with TRBD1. This CDR3 contains 16 residues. Germline CDR1 reads KGHSH; CDR2 reads LQKENI. The ends lost 0 bases at V and 0 bases at J; junction bases unmatched: 5. Here the CDR3 DNA reads TGTGCCAGCTCACCACCCGCCAGGGGGATCTCCTACGAGCAGTACTTC. Translated: CASSPPARGISYEQYF.

The chain carries TRBV20-1 and TRBJ2-7; unclear D gene. The CDR3 is made up of 11 amino acids. The ends were cut back, 3 bases at V and 2 bases at J, with 5 bases in the middle. CDR1 DFQATT and CDR2 SNEGSKA come from the germline V gene (reference sequence). CDR3 in DNA: TGCAGTGCTAGGGGGACCTACGAGCAGTACTTC. Translation gives CSARGTYEQYF.

This clone was observed a single time. The chain uses TRBV2 and TRBJ1-6; D remains unclear. The CDR3 contains 15 residues. Germline V gene lookup returns CDR1 SNHLY and CDR2 FYNNEI. Trimming stripped 2 bases from V and 0 bases from J, with 5 bases between. The CDR3 spells CASSEMSSYNSPLHF. The CDR3 DNA is TGTGCCAGCAGTGAAATGAGCTCCTATAATTCACCCCTCCACTTT.

The chain links TRBV7-9 to TRBJ2-5; D ambiguous. CDR1 is SEHNR, CDR2 FQNEAQ, per germline (reference sequence). V shed 5 bases and J shed 0 bases, with 7 bases lying between them. This CDR3 is 13 amino acids long. The CDR3 loop reads CASSPLYQETQYF. The CDR3 DNA follows: TGTGCCAGCAGCCCATTGTACCAAGAGACCCAGTACTTC.